This TCR beta chain originates from a study of tumor-infiltrating lymphocytes in primary liver carcinoma. Study results and caveats: Each sample was bulk and unsorted; consequently, CD4+ and CD8+ repertoires were not compared.

TCR beta cDNA was made from 400 to 500 ng total RNA with a constant-region primer. Three nested multiplex PCR rounds, a slightly modified ARM-PCR method, built the TCR beta libraries. The first two PCR rounds, roughly 10 cycles each, used TRBV1-TRBV30 forward primers and a C-beta reverse primer. TCRdb called the multiplex PCR reads again in MiXCR, with one record for every CDR3 protein. Of fewer than 350,000 distinct CDR3 sequences listed, 55% to 65% were seen once; the top ten hold approximately 9%. The CDR3 extends over 13 amino acids. Deletions cut 5 bases from V and 2 bases from J, with 10 bases between. CDR1 is SQVTM and CDR2 is ANQGSEA in the germline V gene. This clonotype has a count of ten or more. No antigen is known for it. RNA was extracted from whole blood without cell sorting, alongside germline DNA.

Sequencing was performed on peripheral blood. This TCR derives from a man between 40 and 49 years old with primary liver carcinoma and hepatitis B virus infection. The chain uses TRBV29-1 and TRBJ2-1, with D uncertain. The CDR3 bases are TGCAGCGTTCGTGACTCCGCCTACAATGAGCAGTTCTTC. It encodes CSVRDSAYNEQFF.